The entry that follows covers one TCR beta chain sequence. Its cognate antigen is unknown. TCRdb reprocessed the 5' RACE reads with MiXCR, giving one entry per CDR3 protein. This sample yields some 17,000 distinct CDR3 sequences, of which roughly 8.2% are seen a single time; roughly 38% belongs to the top ten. These data belong to a study of CD8 T cells in ankylosing spondylitis. General study points: Among TCR beta sequences, a motif of several highly homologous variants appeared characteristic of ankylosing spondylitis blood. In synovial fluid and blood from reactive arthritis, some motif variants were previously reported.

The receptor was isolated from a male donor with ankylosing spondylitis or in good health (not recorded which). Sequencing was done on a sample of blood.

This CDR3 is CSARFQADTQYF. For the CDR3, the DNA is TGCAGTGCTAGATTCCAGGCAGATACGCAGTATTTT. The gene calls are TRBV20-1 and TRBJ2-3; D not certain. In germline, CDR1 is DFQATT, CDR2 SNEGSKA (reference sequence). CDR3 length equals 12 residues. Trimming pared 2 bases from V and 4 bases from J, leaving 7 bases between.